A single T cell receptor beta chain is shown here with its context. The entry originates in a study of CD8+ T cells in alopecia areata. V shed 6 bases, J shed 4 bases, and the junction held 5 bases outside the gene matches. The CDR3 totals 14 residues. Germline CDR1 SGHNT, CDR2 YYREEE (reference sequence). Investigators isolated RNA and reverse transcribed it into cDNA to act as the sequencing template. Here immunoSEQ multiplex PCR was the method, and the copy in TCRdb shows in-frame clones only, minus some. The table has around 50,000 clones, roughly 96% seen once. This sequence joins TRBV5-4 and TRBJ2-3; 10 positions agree with TRBD1. The clonotype originates from a human donor with alopecia areata. The material was CD8+ T cells sorted from blood, obtained at week 0. CDR3 residues: CASTPDRGADTQYF. The CDR3 DNA is TGTGCCAGCACCCCGGACAGGGGGGCAGATACGCAGTATTTT.